This TCR beta chain came from a study of T cells after yellow fever vaccination. On this clonotype: What it recognizes is unknown.

One entry per CDR3 protein results from TCRdb running MiXCR on the 5' RACE reads. The sample contains a few hundred thousand distinct CDR3 sequences, around 20% of which appear only once. Study-level points and caveats: Most primary-vaccination clones reappeared after the booster (approximately 95% CD4, roughly 90% CD8).

This CDR3 spans 16 amino acids. Germline V CDR1 and CDR2: LGHNA, YSLEER. Trimming cost V 3 bases and J 4 bases; bases outside gene matches: 8. The TCR sequence derives from a man aged 18-30 years who received the YFV17D yellow fever vaccine. The V gene is TRBV4-3, the J gene TRBJ1-5, with TRBD1 matching 8 bases. The source was PBMCs, collected before the yellow fever booster vaccination. The CDR3 DNA reads as TGCGCCAGCAGCCAGGACAGGGCCTGGGGAAATCAGCCCCAGCATTTT. Amino acids: CASSQDRAWGNQPQHF.